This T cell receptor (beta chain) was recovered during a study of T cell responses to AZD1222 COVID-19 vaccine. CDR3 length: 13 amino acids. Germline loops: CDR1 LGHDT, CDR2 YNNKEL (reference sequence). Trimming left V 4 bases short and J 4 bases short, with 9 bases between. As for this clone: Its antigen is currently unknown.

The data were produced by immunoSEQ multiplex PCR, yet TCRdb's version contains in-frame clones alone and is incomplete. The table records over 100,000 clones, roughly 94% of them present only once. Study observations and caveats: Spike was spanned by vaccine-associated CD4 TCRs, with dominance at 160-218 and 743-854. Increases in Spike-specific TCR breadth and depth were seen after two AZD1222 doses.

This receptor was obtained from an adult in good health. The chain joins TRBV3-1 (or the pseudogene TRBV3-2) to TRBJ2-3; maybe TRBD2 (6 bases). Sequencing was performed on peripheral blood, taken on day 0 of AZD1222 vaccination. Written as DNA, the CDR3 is TGTGCCAGCAGCCCCACGGGGGCAGATACGCAGTATTTT. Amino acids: CASSPTGADTQYF.